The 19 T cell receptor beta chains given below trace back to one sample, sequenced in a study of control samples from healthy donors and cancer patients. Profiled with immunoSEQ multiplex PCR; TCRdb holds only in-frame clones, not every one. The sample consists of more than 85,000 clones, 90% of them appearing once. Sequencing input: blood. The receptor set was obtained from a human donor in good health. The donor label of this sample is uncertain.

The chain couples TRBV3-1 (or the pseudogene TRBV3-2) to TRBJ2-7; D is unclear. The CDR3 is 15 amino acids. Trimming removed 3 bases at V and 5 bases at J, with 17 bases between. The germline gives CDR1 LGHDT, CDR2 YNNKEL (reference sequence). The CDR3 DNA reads TGTGCCAGCAGCCAGCAGTTTAGTCCGATGGACGAGCAGTACGTC. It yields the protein CASSQQFSPMDEQYV.

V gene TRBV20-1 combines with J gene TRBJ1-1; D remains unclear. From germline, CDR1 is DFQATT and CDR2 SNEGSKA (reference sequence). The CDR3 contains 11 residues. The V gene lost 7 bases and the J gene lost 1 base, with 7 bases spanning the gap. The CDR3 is CSVSRNTEAFF. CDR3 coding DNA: TGCAGTGTTTCTAGGAACACTGAAGCTTTCTTT.

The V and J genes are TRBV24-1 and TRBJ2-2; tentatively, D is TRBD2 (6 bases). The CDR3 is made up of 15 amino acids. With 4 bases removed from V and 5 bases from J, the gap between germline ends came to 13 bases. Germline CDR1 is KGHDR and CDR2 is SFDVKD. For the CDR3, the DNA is TGTGCCACCAGTGACCCAGGGAGGTGGACCGGGGAGCTGTTTTTT. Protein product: CATSDPGRWTGELFF.

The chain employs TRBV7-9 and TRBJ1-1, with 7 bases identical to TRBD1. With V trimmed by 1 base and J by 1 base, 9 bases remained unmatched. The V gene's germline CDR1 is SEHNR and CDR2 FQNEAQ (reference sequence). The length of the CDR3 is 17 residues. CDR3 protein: CASSLGAAGGANTEAFF. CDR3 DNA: TGTGCCAGCAGCTTAGGGGCGGCAGGGGGTGCGAACACTGAAGCTTTCTTT.

DNA for the CDR3: TGTGCCAGCAGCCCAACTGATAGCAATCAGCCCCAGCATTTT. Protein product: CASSPTDSNQPQHF. The gene calls are TRBV11-2 and TRBJ1-5; D unclear. The germline V and J ends were trimmed by 5 bases and 0 bases, with 8 bases remaining between them. The CDR3 contains 14 residues. Germline lookup yields CDR1 SGHAT and CDR2 FQNNGV. The complete variable domain, with remaining parts taken from reference TRBV11-2 and TRBJ1-5, reads EAGVAQSPRYKIIEKRQSVAFWCNPISGHATLYWYQQILGQGPKLLIQFQNNGVVDDSQLPKDRFSAERLKGVDSTLKIQPAKLEDSAVYLCASSPTDSNQPQHFGDGTRLSIL.

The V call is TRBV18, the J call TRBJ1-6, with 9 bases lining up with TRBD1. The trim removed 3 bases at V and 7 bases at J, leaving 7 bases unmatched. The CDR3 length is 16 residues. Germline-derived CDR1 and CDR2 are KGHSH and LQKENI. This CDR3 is CASSPNSGTGNSPLHF. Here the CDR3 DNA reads TGTGCCAGCTCACCCAACTCCGGGACAGGGAATTCACCCCTCCACTTT.

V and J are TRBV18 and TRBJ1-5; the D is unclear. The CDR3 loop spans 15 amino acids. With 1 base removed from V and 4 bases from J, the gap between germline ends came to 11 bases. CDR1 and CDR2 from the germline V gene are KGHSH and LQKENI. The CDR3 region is CASSPRSPKNQPQHF. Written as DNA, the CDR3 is TGTGCCAGCTCACCACGCAGTCCTAAGAATCAGCCCCAGCATTTT.

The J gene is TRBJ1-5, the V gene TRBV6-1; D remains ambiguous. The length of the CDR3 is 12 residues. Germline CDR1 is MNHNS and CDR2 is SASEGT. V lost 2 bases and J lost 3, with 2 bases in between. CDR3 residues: CASSELNQPQHF. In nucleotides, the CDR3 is TGTGCCAGCAGTGAACTCAATCAGCCCCAGCATTTT.

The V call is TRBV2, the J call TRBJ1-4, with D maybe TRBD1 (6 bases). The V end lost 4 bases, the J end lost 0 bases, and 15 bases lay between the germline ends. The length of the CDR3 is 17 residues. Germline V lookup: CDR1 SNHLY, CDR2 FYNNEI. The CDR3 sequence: CASSVNTRTATNEKLFF. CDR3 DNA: TGTGCCAGCAGTGTTAACACACGGACAGCAACTAATGAAAAACTGTTTTTT.

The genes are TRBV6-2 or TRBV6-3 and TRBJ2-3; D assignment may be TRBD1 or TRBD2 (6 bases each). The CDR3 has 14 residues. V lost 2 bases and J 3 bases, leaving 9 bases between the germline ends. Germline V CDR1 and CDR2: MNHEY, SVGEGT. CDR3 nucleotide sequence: TGTGCCAGCAGTTACAGGGGGGAAACAGATACGCAGTATTTT. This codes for CASSYRGETDTQYF.

The DNA of the CDR3 is TGTGCCAGCAGCGTTATTGTGGGGGGGAATTCACCCCTCCACTTT. Translated, it gives CASSVIVGGNSPLHF. The chain combines TRBV3-1 (or the pseudogene TRBV3-2) with TRBJ1-6, with D perhaps TRBD1 (5 bases). Trimming removed 5 bases from V and 7 bases from J, with 15 bases in between. The germline V gene encodes CDR1 LGHDT and CDR2 YNNKEL (reference sequence). This CDR3 is built from 15 residues.

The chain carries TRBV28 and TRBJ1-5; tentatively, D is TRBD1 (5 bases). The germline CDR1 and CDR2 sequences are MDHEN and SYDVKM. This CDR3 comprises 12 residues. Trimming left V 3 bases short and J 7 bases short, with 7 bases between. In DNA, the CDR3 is TGTGCCAGCAGTTTTGAGGGGCAGCCCCAGCATTTT. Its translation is CASSFEGQPQHF.

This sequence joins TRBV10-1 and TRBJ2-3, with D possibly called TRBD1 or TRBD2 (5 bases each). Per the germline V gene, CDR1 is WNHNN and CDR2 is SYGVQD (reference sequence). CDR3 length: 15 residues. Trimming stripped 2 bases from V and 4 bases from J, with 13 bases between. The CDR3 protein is CASSEKVGVSDTQYF. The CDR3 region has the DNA TGCGCCAGCAGTGAGAAGGTGGGGGTCTCAGATACGCAGTATTTT.

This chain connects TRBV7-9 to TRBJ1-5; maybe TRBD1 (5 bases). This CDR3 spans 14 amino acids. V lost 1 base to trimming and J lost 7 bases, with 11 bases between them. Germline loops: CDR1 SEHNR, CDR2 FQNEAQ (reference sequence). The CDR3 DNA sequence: TGTGCCAGCAGCTTAGGGGGGGAAGGGCAGCCCCAGCATTTT. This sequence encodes CASSLGGEGQPQHF.

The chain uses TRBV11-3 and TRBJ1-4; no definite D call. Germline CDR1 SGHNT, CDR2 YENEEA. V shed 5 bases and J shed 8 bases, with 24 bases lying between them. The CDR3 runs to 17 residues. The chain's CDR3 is CASSLPEGCTLREKLFF. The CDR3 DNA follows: TGTGCCAGCAGCCTTCCCGAGGGTTGCACCCTTCGGGAAAAACTGTTTTTT.

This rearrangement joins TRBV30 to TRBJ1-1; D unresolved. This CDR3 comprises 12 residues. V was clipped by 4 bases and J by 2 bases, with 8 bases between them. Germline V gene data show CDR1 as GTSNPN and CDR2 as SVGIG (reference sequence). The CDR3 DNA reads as TGTGCCTGGATGGCTAGAAACACTGAAGCTTTCTTT. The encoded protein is CAWMARNTEAFF.

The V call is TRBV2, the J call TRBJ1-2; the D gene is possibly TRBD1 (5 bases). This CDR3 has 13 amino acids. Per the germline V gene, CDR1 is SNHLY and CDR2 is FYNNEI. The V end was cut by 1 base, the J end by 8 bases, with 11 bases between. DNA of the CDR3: TGTGCCAGCAGTGAAGTTGGGGGAGGGGGCTACACCTTC. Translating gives CASSEVGGGGYTF. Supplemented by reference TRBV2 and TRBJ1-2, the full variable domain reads EPEVTQTPSHQVTQMGQEVILRCVPISNHLYFYWYRQILGQKVEFLVSFYNNEISEKSEIFDDQFSVERPDGSNFTLKIRSTKLEDSAMYFCASSEVGGGGYTFGSGTRLTVV.

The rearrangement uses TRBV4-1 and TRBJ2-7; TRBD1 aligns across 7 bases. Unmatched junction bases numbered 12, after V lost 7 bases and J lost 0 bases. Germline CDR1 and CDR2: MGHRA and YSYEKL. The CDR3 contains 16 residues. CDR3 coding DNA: TGCGCCAGCACCCTAACTCAGGGGGTCCCCTCCTACGAGCAGTACTTC. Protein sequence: CASTLTQGVPSYEQYF.

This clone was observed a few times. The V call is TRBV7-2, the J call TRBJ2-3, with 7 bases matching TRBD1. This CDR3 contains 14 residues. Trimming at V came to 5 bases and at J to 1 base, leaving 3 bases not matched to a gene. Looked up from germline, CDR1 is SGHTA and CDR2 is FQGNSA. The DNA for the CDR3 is TGTGCCAGCAGCCGGACAGGACGCACAGATACGCAGTATTTT. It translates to CASSRTGRTDTQYF.